This T cell receptor beta chain was captured in a study of spatial heterogeneity in lung cancer. Notes on the study in general: Tumor mutation counts were tracked by expanded intratumoral alpha and beta TCR counts.

TCR cDNA molecules each had a unique molecular identifier. Each CDR3 protein is one row after TCRdb ran MiXCR on the 5' RACE reads. Of 13,000 or so distinct CDR3 sequences listed, over 3% were seen once; the top ten hold around 8%. Time point denoted: sample taken at primary tumor resection. The donors were 72 patients with non-small cell lung cancer that was early-stage and untreated. From tumor, nontumor lung or frozen PBMC, whole RNA was taken unsorted for sequencing. The sample holds many counts of this clonotype. Antigen: not known. V lost 7 bases to trimming and J lost 8 bases; unmatched junction nucleotides: 15. CDR1 DFQATT and CDR2 SNEGSKA come from the germline V gene (reference sequence). The CDR3 sequence is 15 residues long.

This chain joins TRBV20-1 and TRBJ1-4; the match to TRBD1 covers 8 bases. This receptor was identified in a male donor with early-stage non-small cell lung cancer. Sequenced here: lung tumor tissue, sampled at surgery. The CDR3 reads CSVPGQGSPGEKLFF. The DNA of the CDR3 is TGCAGTGTCCCTGGACAGGGCTCCCCTGGGGAAAAACTGTTTTTT.